This T cell receptor beta chain was obtained from a study of siplizumab effects on memory and regulatory T cells. The repertoire was sequenced with immunoSEQ multiplex PCR; TCRdb's copy has only in-frame clones and lacks some. The data contain thousands of clones, roughly 63% of them seen just once; the ten biggest clones take up 15%. Trimming took 0 bases from V and 6 from J; bases not matched to a gene: 10. The CDR3 loop spans 17 amino acids. The V and J genes are TRBV23-1 and TRBJ1-4; 7 nucleotides line up with TRBD1. TRBV23-1 is classed as an ORF, of uncertain function. The receptor's source is a human donor in good health. The sequenced sample was effector memory CD8+ T cells sorted from blood. Indicated subset: unstimulated CD8+ effector memory T cells. CDR3 loop: CASSQSPNRGHHEKLFF. In DNA, the CDR3 is TGCGCCAGCAGTCAATCGCCTAACAGGGGTCACCATGAAAAACTGTTTTTT.